The 6 T cell receptor beta chains below were found in one sample sequenced in a study of cytomegalovirus exposure and HLA in healthy donors. The study ran its PCR with 60 Vbeta and 13 Jbeta primers. Using immunoSEQ multiplex PCR, the repertoire was profiled, and TCRdb retains in-frame clones only, with some absent. The top ten clones hold roughly 0.79% of a sample with about 110,000 clones, 60% to 80% of them seen once. What was sequenced was PBMCs. These receptors all stem from a boy under 18 in good health and CMV-seronegative.

The chain is built from TRBV6-5 and TRBJ1-2, with 7 bases identical to TRBD1. Germline CDR1 and CDR2: MNHEY and SVGAGI. The CDR3 has 14 residues. Trimming took 6 bases from V and 5 from J; bases not matched to a gene: 9. This chain's CDR3 is CASRRGQVGYGYTF. The DNA for the CDR3 is TGTGCCAGCAGGAGAGGACAGGTGGGATATGGCTACACCTTC.

There are a few counts of this clone. This chain links TRBV7-8 with TRBJ2-7; maybe TRBD2 (5 bases). Germline lookup yields CDR1 SGHVS and CDR2 FQNEAQ. The CDR3 is made up of 15 amino acids. V dropped 6 bases and J dropped 7 bases, with 22 bases sitting between them. The CDR3 DNA is TGTGCCAGCAGGCCCGGGGAGAGAAGGGTACGGGAGCAGTACTTC. Translation gives CASRPGERRVREQYF.

The V gene is TRBV2, the J gene TRBJ2-1, with TRBD1 as a possible D gene (5 bases). This CDR3 comprises 13 residues. Trimming cost V 1 base and J 10 bases, with 11 bases left between them. Germline CDR1 SNHLY, CDR2 FYNNEI. The CDR3 is CASSEVAGNEQFF. The CDR3 DNA sequence: TGTGCCAGCAGTGAAGTAGCAGGGAACGAGCAGTTCTTC. Full variable domain (rest looked up from reference TRBV2 and TRBJ2-1): EPEVTQTPSHQVTQMGQEVILRCVPISNHLYFYWYRQILGQKVEFLVSFYNNEISEKSEIFDDQFSVERPDGSNFTLKIRSTKLEDSAMYFCASSEVAGNEQFFGPGTRLTVL.

The chain joins TRBV5-1 to TRBJ2-7; 9 nucleotides align to TRBD1. With V trimmed by 4 bases and J by 2 bases, 4 bases remained unmatched. Germline CDR1 SGHRS, CDR2 YFSETQ. The CDR3 spans 14 residues. The CDR3 nucleotides are TGCGCCAGCAGCGTGAGGGACAGGGCCTACGAGCAGTACTTC. As protein: CASSVRDRAYEQYF.

The chain couples TRBV13 to TRBJ1-1, with D unresolved. V was clipped by 5 bases and J by 2 bases, with 12 bases between them. Germline V gives CDR1 PRHDT, CDR2 FYEKMQ (reference sequence). The CDR3 spans 14 residues. The CDR3 spells CASSTRAQNTEAFF. The CDR3 nucleotides are TGTGCCAGCAGCACTAGGGCCCAAAACACTGAAGCTTTCTTT.

V usage is TRBV7-9 and J usage is TRBJ1-2; D not resolved. This CDR3 comprises 10 residues. Germline lookup yields CDR1 SEHNR and CDR2 FQNEAQ (reference sequence). The V gene lost 10 bases and the J gene lost 7 bases, with 10 bases spanning the gap. In nucleotides, the CDR3 is TGTGCCACCCAAAGAGGTGGCTACACCTTC. Translating gives CATQRGGYTF.